A selection of T cell receptor beta chains follows, all from one sample in a study of T cell responses to AZD1222 COVID-19 vaccine. Sequencing was performed with immunoSEQ multiplex PCR; in TCRdb, only in-frame clones are kept and a portion is missing. The table lists approximately 79,000 clones, about 88% of them singletons. The sample consisted of peripheral blood, taken on day 0 of AZD1222 vaccination. The receptor source for this set is an adult in good health. Both conserved end residues are part of each CDR3. D genes are given only for firm matches. Clone sizes are given selectively: once, few, many, or a class where the clone is expanded.

clone_size,d_call,j_call,v_call,cdr3_nt,cdr3_aa
.,.,TRBJ2-7,TRBV11-2,TGTGCCAGCAGCTTAGATCAGGCTAACTACGAGCAGTACTTC,CASSLDQANYEQYF
.,TRBD2,TRBJ2-1,TRBV7-2,TGTGCCAGCAGCTTAGCGGCTAGCGGGAGTCGAAACAATGAGCAGTTCTTC,CASSLAASGSRNNEQFF
.,TRBD1,TRBJ2-1,TRBV11-3,TGTGCCAGCAGCTTAGACCGACGGACAGGGTCGCAGTTCTTC,CASSLDRRTGSQFF
.,.,TRBJ2-2,TRBV10-3,TGTGCCATCAGTGAAGGGCAGATCACCGGGGAGCTGTTTTTT,CAISEGQITGELFF
.,TRBD1,TRBJ1-1,TRBV29-1,TGCAGCGCTGGACAGGGATTGGGGACTGAAGCTTTCTTT,CSAGQGLGTEAFF
.,.,TRBJ2-7,TRBV2,TGTGCCAGCAGTGAACAAAACTACGAGCAGTACTTC,CASSEQNYEQYF
.,TRBD2,TRBJ2-1,TRBV19,TGTGCGACCAGTAGTTCCCCGGGAGGCGGGGGCAATGAGCAGTTCTTC,CATSSSPGGGGNEQFF
.,.,TRBJ1-4,TRBV6-2/TRBV6-3,TGTGCCAGCAGCCGCCCCACCGAGCCCGATGAAAAACTGTTTTTT,CASSRPTEPDEKLFF
.,.,TRBJ1-2,TRBV4-2,TGTGCCAGCAGCCAAGGATTGTCCGGCTACACCTTC,CASSQGLSGYTF
.,.,TRBJ2-2,TRBV13,TGTGCCAGCAGCCCCCAGACAGGTTCGAACACCGGGGAGCTGTTTTTT,CASSPQTGSNTGELFF
.,.,TRBJ1-5,TRBV2,TGTGCCAGCAGTGAAATCGGGCATTATAGCAATCAGCCCCAGCATTTT,CASSEIGHYSNQPQHF
.,.,TRBJ1-2,TRBV6-5,TGTGCCACGTCCGATTGGGTGGAGGGCTACACCTTC,CATSDWVEGYTF
.,.,TRBJ2-2,TRBV3-1/TRBV3-2,TGTGCCAGCAGCCCGCAGGGACTCGGCGGGGAGCTGTTTTTT,CASSPQGLGGELFF
.,.,TRBJ2-1,TRBV25-1,TGTGCCAGCAGTGACCCTGGGACCGTAAACTACAATGAGCAGTTCTTC,CASSDPGTVNYNEQFF
.,.,TRBJ1-1,TRBV5-4,TGTGCCAGCAGCCAACAGGTTAACACTGAAGCTTTCTTT,CASSQQVNTEAFF
.,.,TRBJ2-7,TRBV20-1,TGCAGTGCTAAGGACTACGAGCAGTACTTC,CSAKDYEQYF
.,TRBD1,TRBJ1-1,TRBV4-2,TGTGCCAGCAGCCAAGTGGTCCGACAGGGAATAGCTTTCTTT,CASSQVVRQGIAFF
.,.,TRBJ2-2,TRBV18,TGTGCCAGCTCAGGACTATTCGCGAACACCGGGGAGCTGTTTTTT,CASSGLFANTGELFF
once,TRBD1,TRBJ1-5,TRBV10-3,TGTGCCATCAGCCCGACAGGGAGCAATCAGCCCCAGCATTTT,CAISPTGSNQPQHF
once,TRBD1,TRBJ2-1,TRBV6-4,TGTGCCAGCAGTGCTAGACGGACAGGGTTTGGAGACAATGAGCAGTTCTTC,CASSARRTGFGDNEQFF
.,.,TRBJ1-3,TRBV27,TGTGCCAGCAGCCGTCGGGGGGAGGACACCATATATTTT,CASSRRGEDTIYF
.,.,TRBJ1-2,TRBV7-2,TGTGCCAGCAGGGCCAAGGACCACTATGGCTACACCTTC,CASRAKDHYGYTF
.,.,TRBJ2-1,TRBV3-1/TRBV3-2,TGTGCCAGCAGCCAAGGCCGGGACCTTCACTACAATGAGCAGTTCTTC,CASSQGRDLHYNEQFF
.,.,TRBJ2-7,TRBV20-1,TGCAGTGCTAGCGGAGACTACGAGCAGTACTTC,CSASGDYEQYF
.,TRBD1,TRBJ1-1,TRBV18,TGTGCCAGCTCACCCGGGACAGCTGAGAACACTGAAGCTTTCTTT,CASSPGTAENTEAFF
.,TRBD1,TRBJ1-2,TRBV7-9,TGTGCCAGCAGCTTAGCCGCGACAGGGGAGTTTGGCTACACCTTC,CASSLAATGEFGYTF
.,.,TRBJ2-2,TRBV3-1/TRBV3-2,TGTGCCAGCAGCTTAACCGGTTCAACCGGGGAGCTGTTTTTT,CASSLTGSTGELFF
.,.,TRBJ2-2,TRBV7-2,TGTGCCAGCAGCCCCACCGGTCCCGGGGAGCTGTTTTTT,CASSPTGPGELFF
.,.,TRBJ2-6,TRBV19,TGTGCCAGTACCCGCGGGGTTGGGGCCAACGTCCTGACTTTC,CASTRGVGANVLTF
.,.,TRBJ1-1,TRBV27,TGTGCCAGCAGTTTACTAGGGGTCATGAACACTGAAGCTTTCTTT,CASSLLGVMNTEAFF
.,TRBD1,TRBJ1-3,TRBV3-1/TRBV3-2,TGTGCCAGCAGCCAACAGGGGGTTTCTGGAAACACCATATATTTT,CASSQQGVSGNTIYF
.,TRBD1,TRBJ1-4,TRBV7-9,TGTGCCAGCAGCTGGGGGACAGATGAAAAACTGTTTTTT,CASSWGTDEKLFF
.,TRBD2,TRBJ2-2,TRBV3-1/TRBV3-2,TGTGCCAGCAGCCAAGAGGGCCCAGCGGGAAACACCGGGGAGCTGTTTTTT,CASSQEGPAGNTGELFF
.,.,TRBJ2-6,TRBV10-3,TGTGCCATCAGGGATGGGGGGGCCAACGTCCTGACTTTC,CAIRDGGANVLTF
.,TRBD2,TRBJ2-1,TRBV30,TGTGCCTGGAGCCGGGGGGAAGAGCAGTTCTTC,CAWSRGEEQFF
.,.,TRBJ1-3,TRBV25-1,TGTGCCAGCAGCCCCGCGGGGTGGGACACCATATATTTT,CASSPAGWDTIYF
.,.,TRBJ2-3,TRBV4-2,TGTGCCAGCAGCCAAGATAACCGGGACACAGATACGCAGTATTTT,CASSQDNRDTDTQYF
.,.,TRBJ1-2,TRBV30,TGTGCCTGGAGTGTATCACCAAACTATGGCTACACCTTC,CAWSVSPNYGYTF
.,.,TRBJ1-5,TRBV19,TGTGCCAGTAGTATGCAAGGGGGCAATCAGCCCCAGCATTTT,CASSMQGGNQPQHF
.,TRBD1,TRBJ2-3,TRBV5-1,TGCGCCAGCAGCTCCCGGACAGGGGTAAATACGCAGTATTTT,CASSSRTGVNTQYF
.,TRBD1,TRBJ2-1,TRBV6-5,TGTGCCAGCAGTTACCGGGACAGGGGTTTCTATGAGCAGTTCTTC,CASSYRDRGFYEQFF
once,TRBD2,TRBJ2-1,TRBV24-1,TGTGCCACCAGTGATTCTCGGACTAGCGGGAGAGCGCAGTTCTTC,CATSDSRTSGRAQFF
.,.,TRBJ2-1,TRBV10-3,TGTGCCATCAGTGAGTCGAGTTGGGATAGCAGCGATGAGCAGTTCTTC,CAISESSWDSSDEQFF
.,TRBD1,TRBJ1-6,TRBV4-1,TGCGCCAGCAGCCTCAAATCGATGACAGGGAGCTCCTATAATTCACCCCTCCACTTT,CASSLKSMTGSSYNSPLHF
.,TRBD1,TRBJ1-1,TRBV7-2,TGTGCCAGCAGCCAACAGGGGGACACTGAAGCTTTCTTT,CASSQQGDTEAFF
.,.,TRBJ1-3,TRBV27,TGTGCCAGCAGTCCCCGCAGAGGAAACACCATATATTTT,CASSPRRGNTIYF
.,.,TRBJ2-5,TRBV5-1,TGCGCCAGCAGAGCCTCGGGCTCACAAGAGACCCAGTACTTC,CASRASGSQETQYF
.,.,TRBJ1-5,TRBV4-2,TGTGCCAGCAGCCAAATGTTGGAAGCAAATCAGCCCCAGCATTTT,CASSQMLEANQPQHF
.,.,TRBJ1-3,TRBV9,TGTGCCAGCAGCGTCCGAGGGTTTAGGGGCACTGGAAACACCATATATTTT,CASSVRGFRGTGNTIYF
once,TRBD2,TRBJ2-2,TRBV5-4,TGTGCCAGCAGACGGACTAGCGGGGGTTCGGACACCGGGGAGCTGTTTTTT,CASRRTSGGSDTGELFF
once,TRBD1,TRBJ2-1,TRBV24-1,TGTGCCACCAGTCGAGGGGGCGCTTCCTACAATGAGCAGTTCTTC,CATSRGGASYNEQFF
once,TRBD1,TRBJ1-2,TRBV5-4,TGTGCCAGCAGCTGGAGAGGGACAGAATATGGCTACACCTTC,CASSWRGTEYGYTF
.,.,TRBJ2-4,TRBV7-9,TGTGCCAGCAGCCCCGGGGTGGGGCGAAACATTCAGTACTTC,CASSPGVGRNIQYF
once,.,TRBJ2-1,TRBV19,TGTGCCAGTAGTTTCCGACACCACGGCCAAATCTTC,CASSFRHHGQIF
.,.,TRBJ2-1,TRBV18,TGTGCCAGCTCACCATTAGGGCTTAACTCCTACAATGAGCAGTTCTTC,CASSPLGLNSYNEQFF
.,.,TRBJ2-3,TRBV5-1,TGCGCCAGCAAGACCGAGGGGAGCACAGATACGCAGTATTTT,CASKTEGSTDTQYF
.,.,TRBJ2-5,TRBV2,TGTGCCAGCAGGGACCAAGGGCACCTATACTTC,CASRDQGHLYF
.,.,TRBJ2-5,TRBV2,TGTGCCAGCAGGGTGGACAATTATGAGACCCAGTACTTC,CASRVDNYETQYF
.,.,TRBJ2-2,TRBV11-2,TGTGCCAGCAGCTTCTGGGGGGCGGCCGGCGGGGAGCTGTTTTTT,CASSFWGAAGGELFF
.,.,TRBJ2-2,TRBV4-2,TGTGCCAGCAGCCAAGGGTCTAGCGTCACCGGGGAGCTGTTTTTT,CASSQGSSVTGELFF